These T cell receptor beta chains were read from a single sample in a study of blood T cell repertoires in COVID-19. The data were produced by immunoSEQ multiplex PCR, yet TCRdb's version contains in-frame clones alone and is incomplete. The repertoire holds about 340,000 clones, with 65% to 90% as singletons. Sequencing was performed on PBMCs or T cells enriched from blood (not recorded which). The receptors stem from a woman in her forties with acute COVID-19. The CDR3 runs from the conserved cysteine through the conserved F or W. The order of the fields is J gene, V gene, CDR3 protein.

>TRBJ1-2|TRBV6-9
CASSENRIYGYTF
>TRBJ2-3|TRBV11-2
CASSPWTKDTQYF
>TRBJ2-5|TRBV14
CASSQSTFLGGEETQYF
>TRBJ1-2|TRBV7-8
CASSPQNYGYTF
>TRBJ1-4|TRBV3-1/TRBV3-2
CASSLQGQVNEKLFF
>TRBJ1-2|TRBV28
CASSLVGRVF
>TRBJ2-2|TRBV18
CASSNRVLVDTGELFF
>TRBJ1-1|TRBV19
CASSKGGTEAFF
>TRBJ1-2|TRBV7-2
CASSSGGWYGYTF
>TRBJ1-1|TRBV5-1
CASSLSGVVTEAFF
>TRBJ2-3|TRBV7-9
CASSQWLAGASTDTQYF
>TRBJ2-2|TRBV18
CASSPGTQNTGELFF
>TRBJ1-3|TRBV6-6
CASSHRGLAGNTIYF
>TRBJ1-1|TRBV7-9
CASSLLVNTEAFF
>TRBJ2-3|TRBV28
CASSSAGKYTDTQYF
>TRBJ2-5|TRBV21-1
CASSKAPRTSEQETQYF
>TRBJ1-5|TRBV3-1/TRBV3-2
CASSQASTTDQPQHF
>TRBJ2-2|TRBV11-2
CASSSPPLTSGVNTGELFF
>TRBJ1-5|TRBV7-2
CASSLASVNQPQHF
>TRBJ1-3|TRBV25-1
CASSEGPQGGAGNTIYF
>TRBJ1-1|TRBV18
CASSPPMNTEAFF
>TRBJ1-5|TRBV18
CASSTGLPNQPQHF
>TRBJ1-2|TRBV20-1
CSASWRTYGYTF
>TRBJ1-5|TRBV9
CASSVGDRGSQPQHF
>TRBJ2-7|TRBV7-2
CASSLAQGLAAYEQYF
>TRBJ1-4|TRBV27
CASSRQGLGEKLFF